The next 14 T cell receptor beta chains were all read from a single sample in a study of response to subunit inactivated influenza vaccine. TCRdb ran MiXCR on the RT-PCR reads and lists one entry per CDR3 protein. The sample includes some 600,000 distinct CDR3 sequences, 13% to 15% seen only once; the top ten take about 7.6%. Sequences were derived from PBMCs from blood, sampled less than 15 days before vaccination. These TCRs come from a man in his fifties or sixties who received an inactivated influenza vaccine.

This clonotype was counted only a few times. V is TRBV10-3 and J is TRBJ2-1; 9 positions match TRBD2. Germline values: CDR1 ENHRY, CDR2 SYGVKD. This CDR3 is built from 15 residues. V was clipped by 0 bases and J by 7 bases; unmatched bases: 4. CDR3 coding DNA: TGTGCCATCAGTGAGTCTCGCGGGGGGGCGAATGAGCAGTTCTTC. It codes for CAISESRGGANEQFF.

The chain couples TRBV18 to TRBJ1-2; TRBD1 matches at 9 bases. Germline loops: CDR1 KGHSH, CDR2 LQKENI. The CDR3 runs to 15 residues. V was clipped by 3 bases and J by 3 bases; unmatched bases: 5. For the CDR3, the DNA is TGTGCCAGCTCACCTGGGACAGGGTGGGACTATGGCTACACCTTC. Residues: CASSPGTGWDYGYTF.

This clonotype has just a few counts. This chain uses TRBV4-2 with TRBJ2-5; D call uncertain. Germline V lookup: CDR1 LGHNA, CDR2 YNFKEQ. Trimming pared 4 bases from V and 1 base from J, leaving 16 bases between. The CDR3 has 16 amino acids. CDR3 region: CASSPIGYPSQETQYF. CDR3 nucleotides: TGTGCCAGCAGCCCCATCGGGTATCCAAGCCAAGAGACCCAGTACTTC.

The chain carries TRBV6-2 or TRBV6-3 and TRBJ1-2; possible D gene TRBD1, 5 bases. The CDR3 extends over 15 amino acids. Per the germline V gene, CDR1 is MNHEY and CDR2 is SVGEGT. V lost 8 bases and J 0 bases, leaving 16 bases between the germline ends. CDR3 sequence reads: CASGPGRLANYGYTF. CDR3 DNA: TGTGCCAGCGGCCCGGGACGGTTAGCTAACTATGGCTACACCTTC.

This clonotype was seen a handful of times. The V and J genes are TRBV7-2 and TRBJ2-3; possibly TRBD2 for D (6 bases). Deletions cut 4 bases from V and 4 bases from J, with 9 bases between. CDR1 SGHTA and CDR2 FQGNSA come from the germline V gene. This CDR3 contains 13 residues. CDR3 DNA: TGTGCCAGCAGCTCGGGACTTCCAGATACGCAGTATTTT. It codes for CASSSGLPDTQYF. The whole variable domain, filled in from reference TRBV7-2 and TRBJ2-3, reads GAGVSQSPSNKVTEKGKDVELRCDPISGHTALYWYRQSLGQGLEFLIYFQGNSAPDKSGLPSDRFSAERTGGSVSTLTIQRTQQEDSAVYLCASSSGLPDTQYFGPGTRLTVL.

The V call is TRBV5-1, the J call TRBJ2-1; D not certain. The CDR3 has 15 residues. V lost 4 bases and J lost 8, with 19 bases in between. Germline V gene sequence: CDR1 SGHRS, CDR2 YFSETQ. The CDR3 spells CASSASLHGNDEQFF. The CDR3, as DNA: TGCGCCAGCAGCGCCTCCCTTCACGGTAACGATGAGCAGTTCTTC.

This clonotype appeared a few times. The chain uses TRBV30 and TRBJ1-5, with D possibly being TRBD1 (5 bases). This CDR3 has 14 amino acids. Trimming left V 4 bases short and J 4 bases short, with 14 bases between. Germline-derived CDR1 and CDR2 are GTSNPN and SVGIG (reference sequence). The CDR3 sequence is CAWTSSGVNQPQHF. CDR3 coding DNA: TGTGCCTGGACAAGCTCGGGGGTTAATCAGCCCCAGCATTTT.

The J gene is TRBJ1-4, the V gene TRBV19, with a possible D match to TRBD1 (6 bases). The germline V and J ends were trimmed by 7 bases and 7 bases, with 16 bases remaining between them. The CDR3 is 14 amino acids. Germline lookup yields CDR1 LNHDA and CDR2 SQIVND (reference sequence). In nucleotides, the CDR3 is TGTGCCAGTACCCAGACGGGACACCTTGAAAAACTGTTTTTT. Translating gives CASTQTGHLEKLFF.

This clonotype was seen a few times. The chain uses TRBV14 and TRBJ2-7, with a weak D call TRBD1 (5 bases). The germline V gene encodes CDR1 SGHDN and CDR2 FVKESK. The ends were cut back, 4 bases at V and 0 bases at J, with 10 bases in the middle. The CDR3 consists of 14 residues. The CDR3 here is CASSPGSSSYEQYF. The CDR3, as DNA: TGTGCCAGCAGCCCAGGGTCCAGCTCCTACGAGCAGTACTTC.

In this sample, this clonotype turned up once. The gene calls are TRBV15 and TRBJ2-7; no reliable D call. Trimming took off 0 bases at V and 3 bases at J, with 9 bases between the two ends. The CDR3 consists of 14 residues. Germline CDR1 LNHNV, CDR2 YYDKDF (reference sequence). The CDR3: CATSRDVGNYEQYF. CDR3 in DNA: TGTGCCACCAGCAGAGACGTGGGCAACTACGAGCAGTACTTC.

V and J are TRBV25-1 and TRBJ2-1; D is perhaps TRBD1 or TRBD2 (5 bases each). V was cut by 4 bases and J by 9 bases, with 13 bases left in between. CDR3 size: 13 residues. Germline assignment: CDR1 MGHDK and CDR2 SYGVNS. In DNA, the CDR3 is TGTGCCAGCAGTGTGCAGGGACGGGGTGAGCAGTTCTTC. It specifies CASSVQGRGEQFF. Variable domain in full (rest from reference TRBV25-1 and TRBJ2-1): EADIYQTPRYLVIGTGKKITLECSQTMGHDKMYWYQQDPGMELHLIHYSYGVNSTEKGDLSSESTVSRIRTEHFPLTLESARPSHTSQYLCASSVQGRGEQFFGPGTRLTVL.

The CDR3 here is CATSRVPWRGYGYTF. The CDR3 bases are TGTGCCACCAGCAGAGTACCGTGGAGGGGCTATGGCTACACCTTC. The rearrangement joins TRBV15 to TRBJ1-2, with a possible D match to TRBD1 (5 bases). The CDR3 is 15 residues long. Per the germline V gene, CDR1 is LNHNV and CDR2 is YYDKDF (reference sequence). V lost 1 base and J lost 4, with 13 bases in between.

This clonotype was observed at least ten times. The V gene is TRBV10-3, the J gene TRBJ2-5; maybe TRBD1 (6 bases). V lost 10 bases to trimming and J lost 2 bases, with 14 bases between them. The CDR3 has 13 residues. CDR1 and CDR2 (germline): ENHRY, SYGVKD. CDR3 nucleotide sequence: TGTGCCACAGGGGATCCGGGGCAAGAGACCCAGTACTTC. Protein product: CATGDPGQETQYF.

There are many counts of this clonotype. This chain links TRBV29-1 with TRBJ2-1; D perhaps matches TRBD1 (6 bases). The V gene's germline CDR1 is SQVTM and CDR2 ANQGSEA. This CDR3 is built from 11 residues. Trimming removed 7 bases from V and 7 bases from J, with 11 bases in between. CDR3 in DNA: TGCAGCGGGGGGCTAGCTAATGAGCAGTTCTTC. This translates into CSGGLANEQFF.